A single TCR beta chain is shown here with its context. Its target is unknown. The V and J ends lost 4 bases and 3 bases, in that order; junction bases with no gene match: 7. There are 15 residues in the CDR3. The V gene's germline CDR1 is SGHTA and CDR2 FQGNSA. The sample is drawn from a study of T cell responses to AZD1222 COVID-19 vaccine. General observations from the study: Reportedly, nearly half the spike-specific TCRs target unmutated variant regions. When two AZD1222 doses had been given, Spike-specific TCR breadth and depth rose. Baseline serostatus was positive in only 5 to 7 AZD1222 recipients. Clonal diversity was possibly underestimated, and white British individuals and females predominated among donors.

Method: immunoSEQ multiplex PCR; TCRdb's copy keeps in-frame clones and lacks some. The table has some 110,000 clones, roughly 80% seen once. The sequence derives from an adult in good health. The sample in question was peripheral blood, obtained on day 0 of AZD1222 vaccination. The rearrangement links TRBV7-2 to TRBJ1-1; 8 nucleotides line up with TRBD1. The CDR3 nucleotides are TGTGCCAGCAGCTCGCAGGGGGCAGGGTACACTGAAGCTTTCTTT. The encoded protein is CASSSQGAGYTEAFF.